The 10 T cell receptor beta chains below were found in one sample sequenced in a study of T-cell reconstitution after alpha-beta-depleted transplantation in children. Researchers prepared the TCRbeta library using unique molecular identifiers, the study reports. Via MiXCR, TCRdb re-called the PCR reads, giving one row per CDR3 protein. The sample consists of about 980,000 distinct CDR3 sequences, about 31% of them appearing once. Sequences were derived from PBMCs, mostly from graft donor cells, sampled 360 days after TCRalphabeta/CD19-depleted stem cell transplant. The source is a boy younger than two who had a stem cell transplant for SCID, so the T cells may come from the graft donor.

This chain joins TRBV15 and TRBJ2-3; 7 nucleotides line up with TRBD1. The junction had 5 bases not matched to a gene; V was cut back by 1 base and J by 10 bases. CDR3 length: 13 residues. Germline V lookup: CDR1 LNHNV, CDR2 YYDKDF (reference sequence). The CDR3 region is CATSRGTGIAQYF. DNA of the CDR3: TGTGCCACCAGCAGAGGGACAGGAATTGCGCAGTATTTT.

V usage is TRBV3-1 and J usage is TRBJ2-7; 7 nucleotides match TRBD1. The ends lost 3 bases at V and 2 bases at J; junction bases unmatched: 7. CDR3 length equals 15 residues. Germline CDR1 is LGHDT and CDR2 is YNNKEL (reference sequence). CDR3 nucleotides: TGTGCCAGCAGCCACAACAGGGGTGGGGCCTACGAGCAGTACTTC. Encoded protein: CASSHNRGGAYEQYF.

V and J are TRBV18 and TRBJ1-2, with 7 nucleotides matching TRBD1. The CDR3 is made up of 16 amino acids. V dropped 8 bases and J dropped 0; count of bases not matched to a gene: 12. The germline CDR1 and CDR2 sequences are KGHSH and LQKENI. The CDR3 region has the DNA TGTGCCAGCGCTCCGAGGACCGGGACAGCTAACTATGGCTACACCTTC. Translating it yields CASAPRTGTANYGYTF.

This clonotype was counted many times. The rearrangement links TRBV5-1 to TRBJ2-7, with D maybe TRBD1 (6 bases). V lost 0 bases to trimming and J lost 2 bases, with 6 bases between them. CDR3 size: 13 residues. The germline V gene has CDR1 SGHRS and CDR2 YFSETQ. CDR3 DNA sequence: TGCGCCAGCAGCTTGGACAGGGCCTACGAGCAGTACTTC. As protein: CASSLDRAYEQYF.

V usage is TRBV29-1 and J usage is TRBJ2-3; 9 nucleotides align to TRBD2. The V segment lost 2 bases and the J segment 2 bases; nucleotides outside the gene matches: 5. The CDR3 is 15 amino acids. CDR1 is SQVTM, CDR2 ANQGSEA, per germline. CDR3 in DNA: TGCAGCGTTGAAAAGCGGGGGGCCATCACAGATACGCAGTATTTT. This gives the protein CSVEKRGAITDTQYF.

This clonotype was counted only a few times. This chain joins TRBV12-3 or TRBV12-4 and TRBJ2-7; D might be TRBD1 or TRBD2, each matching 6 bases. V lost 4 bases to trimming and J lost 2 bases, with 15 bases between them. The CDR3 sequence is 15 residues long. The CDR3 spells CASSSLRGPTYEQYF. The CDR3, as DNA: TGTGCCAGCAGTTCACTACGGGGGCCGACCTACGAGCAGTACTTC.

CDR3: CALARTTGDTQYF. The CDR3 DNA reads TGTGCCTTAGCCAGGACGACAGGGGATACGCAGTATTTT. The gene calls are TRBV10-3 and TRBJ2-3; TRBD1 matches 7 bases. V lost 11 bases, J lost 6 bases, and 11 bases stayed unmatched. The CDR3 is 13 amino acids. CDR1 is ENHRY and CDR2 is SYGVKD in the germline V gene.

This clonotype was seen more than once but under ten times. This chain links TRBV12-3 or TRBV12-4 with TRBJ2-3; no firm D call. V was trimmed by 4 bases and J by 0 bases, leaving 14 bases between them. This CDR3 contains 16 residues. CDR3 in DNA: TGTGCCAGCAGTTCTCGGCAAACCTATAGCACAGATACGCAGTATTTT. This gives the protein CASSSRQTYSTDTQYF.

The rearrangement links TRBV7-2 to TRBJ1-1; 9 bases agree with TRBD1. Germline assignment: CDR1 SGHTA and CDR2 FQGNSA. Trimming removed 0 bases from V and 4 bases from J; junction bases left unmatched: 9. This CDR3 is 17 amino acids long. DNA of the CDR3: TGTGCCAGCAGCTTAGCTGCGACAGGGGGGTTGGGCACTGAAGCTTTCTTT. Amino acid sequence: CASSLAATGGLGTEAFF. Drawing the rest from reference TRBV7-2 and TRBJ1-1, the complete variable domain is GAGVSQSPSNKVTEKGKDVELRCDPISGHTALYWYRQSLGQGLEFLIYFQGNSAPDKSGLPSDRFSAERTGGSVSTLTIQRTQQEDSAVYLCASSLAATGGLGTEAFFGQGTRLTVV.

This clonotype was seen ten or more times. V and J are TRBV12-3 or TRBV12-4 and TRBJ2-7, with D unresolved. Trimming took 6 bases from V and 2 from J, leaving 8 bases between them. This CDR3 has 12 amino acids. The CDR3 sequence is CASSRATYEQYF. CDR3 sequence (DNA): TGTGCCAGCAGCCGGGCTACCTACGAGCAGTACTTC.